This T cell receptor beta chain was retrieved from a study of beta chain features in type 1 diabetes. Study-level results: The study found moderately but significantly shorter TCRB CDR3s in all four CD4+ subsets of Type 1 diabetes patients.

The single heparinised draw taken from each donor contained about 120 mL of blood on average. Expressed TCRB transcripts were sequenced because the isolated RNA had all been reverse transcribed beforehand. Sequencing was performed with immunoSEQ multiplex PCR; in TCRdb, only in-frame clones are kept and a portion is missing. The data show more than 550,000 clones, more than 12% seen once. With regard to this clone: What it binds is unknown.

V lost 5 bases, J lost 2 bases, and 14 bases lay in between. The CDR3 loop spans 15 amino acids. Germline CDR1 reads SGHTA; CDR2 reads FQGNSA. This TCR was sampled from a young man with type 1 diabetes. Sequencing input: naive CD4+ T cells from blood. The rearrangement uses TRBV7-2 and TRBJ2-3, with D possibly being TRBD1 (6 bases). The CDR3 region has the DNA TGTGCCAGCAGCCCCGGCCAGGGGTTCACAGATACGCAGTATTTT. Residues: CASSPGQGFTDTQYF. Filled out from reference TRBV7-2 and TRBJ2-3, the complete variable domain reads GAGVSQSPSNKVTEKGKDVELRCDPISGHTALYWYRQSLGQGLEFLIYFQGNSAPDKSGLPSDRFSAERTGGSVSTLTIQRTQQEDSAVYLCASSPGQGFTDTQYFGPGTRLTVL.